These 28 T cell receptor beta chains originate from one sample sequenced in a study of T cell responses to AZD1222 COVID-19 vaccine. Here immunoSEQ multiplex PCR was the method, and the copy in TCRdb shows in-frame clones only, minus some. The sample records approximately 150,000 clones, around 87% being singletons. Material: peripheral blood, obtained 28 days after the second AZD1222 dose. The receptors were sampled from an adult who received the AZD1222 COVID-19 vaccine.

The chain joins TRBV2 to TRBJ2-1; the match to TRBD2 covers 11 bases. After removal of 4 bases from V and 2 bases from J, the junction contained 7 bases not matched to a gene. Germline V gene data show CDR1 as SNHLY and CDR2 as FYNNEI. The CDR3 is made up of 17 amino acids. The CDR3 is CASSVDSGGVTYNEQFF. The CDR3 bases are TGTGCCAGCAGTGTAGATAGCGGGGGGGTAACCTACAATGAGCAGTTCTTC.

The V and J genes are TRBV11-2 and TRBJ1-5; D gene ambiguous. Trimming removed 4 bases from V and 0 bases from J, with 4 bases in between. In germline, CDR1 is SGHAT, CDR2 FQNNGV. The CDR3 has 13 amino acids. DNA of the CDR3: TGTGCCAGCAGCTGGGATAGCAATCAGCCCCAGCATTTT. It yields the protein CASSWDSNQPQHF.

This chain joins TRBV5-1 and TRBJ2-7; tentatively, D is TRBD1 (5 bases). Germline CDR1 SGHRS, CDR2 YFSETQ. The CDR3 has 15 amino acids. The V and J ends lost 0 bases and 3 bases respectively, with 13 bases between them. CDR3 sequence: CASSLERGNLYEQYF. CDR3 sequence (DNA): TGCGCCAGCAGCTTGGAAAGGGGTAATCTCTACGAGCAGTACTTC.

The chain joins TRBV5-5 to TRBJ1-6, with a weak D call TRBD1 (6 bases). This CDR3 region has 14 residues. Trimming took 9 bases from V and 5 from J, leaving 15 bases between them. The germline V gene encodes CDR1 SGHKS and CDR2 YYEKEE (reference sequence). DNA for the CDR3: TGTGCCACCAGAGGGGGTACGAATAATTCACCCCTCCACTTT. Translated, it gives CATRGGTNNSPLHF.

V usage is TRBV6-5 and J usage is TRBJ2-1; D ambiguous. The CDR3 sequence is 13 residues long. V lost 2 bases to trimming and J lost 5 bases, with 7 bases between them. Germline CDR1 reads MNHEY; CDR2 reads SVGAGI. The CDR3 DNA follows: TGTGCCAGCAGTTACGTCAAAGACAATGAGCAGTTCTTC. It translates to CASSYVKDNEQFF.

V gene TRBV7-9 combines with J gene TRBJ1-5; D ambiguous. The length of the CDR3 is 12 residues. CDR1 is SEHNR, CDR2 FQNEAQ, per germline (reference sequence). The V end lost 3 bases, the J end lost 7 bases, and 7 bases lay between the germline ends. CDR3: CASSLLNQPQHF. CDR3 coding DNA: TGTGCCAGCAGCTTGCTAAACCAGCCCCAGCATTTT.

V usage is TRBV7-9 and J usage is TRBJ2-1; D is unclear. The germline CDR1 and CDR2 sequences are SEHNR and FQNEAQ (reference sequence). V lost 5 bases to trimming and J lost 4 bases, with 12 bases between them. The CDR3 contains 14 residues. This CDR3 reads CASSGQETYNEQFF. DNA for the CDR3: TGTGCCAGCAGCGGGCAGGAGACTTACAATGAGCAGTTCTTC.

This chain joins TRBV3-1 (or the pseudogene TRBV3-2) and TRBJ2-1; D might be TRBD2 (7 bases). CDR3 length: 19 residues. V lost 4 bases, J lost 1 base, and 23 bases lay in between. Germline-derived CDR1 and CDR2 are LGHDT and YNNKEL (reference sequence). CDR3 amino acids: CASSLLGGGSQGSYNEQFF. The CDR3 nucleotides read TGTGCCAGCAGCCTGTTGGGGGGGGGCAGCCAAGGTTCCTACAATGAGCAGTTCTTC.

The CDR3 DNA reads as TGTGCCAGCAGCTTCTACAGGAATGGCTACACCTTC. This sequence encodes CASSFYRNGYTF. This rearrangement joins TRBV7-2 to TRBJ1-2, with a possible D match to TRBD1 (5 bases). V lost 3 bases to trimming and J lost 6 bases, with 8 bases between them. CDR1 is SGHTA and CDR2 is FQGNSA in the germline V gene. The CDR3 is 12 residues long.

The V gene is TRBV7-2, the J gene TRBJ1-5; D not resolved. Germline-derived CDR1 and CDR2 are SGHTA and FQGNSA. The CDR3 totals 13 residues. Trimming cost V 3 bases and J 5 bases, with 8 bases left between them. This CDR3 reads CASSLDHYQPQHF. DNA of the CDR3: TGTGCCAGCAGCTTGGACCATTATCAGCCCCAGCATTTT.

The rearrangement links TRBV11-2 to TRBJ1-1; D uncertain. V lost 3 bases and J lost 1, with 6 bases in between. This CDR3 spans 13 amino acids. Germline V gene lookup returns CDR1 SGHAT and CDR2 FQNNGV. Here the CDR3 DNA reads TGTGCCAGCAGCTTGAAAAGGAACACTGAAGCTTTCTTT. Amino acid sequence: CASSLKRNTEAFF.

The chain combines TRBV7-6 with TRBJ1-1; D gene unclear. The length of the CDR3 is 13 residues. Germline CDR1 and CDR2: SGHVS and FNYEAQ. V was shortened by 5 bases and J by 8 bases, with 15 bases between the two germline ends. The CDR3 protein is CASSTEGSTEAFF. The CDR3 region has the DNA TGTGCCAGCAGCACCGAAGGGTCAACGGAAGCTTTCTTT.

CDR3 DNA sequence: TGTGCCAGCAGCTGGGGACGGCCAACGACCTATGGCTACACCTTC. Encoded protein: CASSWGRPTTYGYTF. The chain links TRBV7-9 to TRBJ1-2, with D maybe TRBD1 (5 bases). V lost 4 bases to trimming and J lost 4 bases, with 16 bases between them. This CDR3 is 15 amino acids long. In germline, CDR1 is SEHNR, CDR2 FQNEAQ (reference sequence).

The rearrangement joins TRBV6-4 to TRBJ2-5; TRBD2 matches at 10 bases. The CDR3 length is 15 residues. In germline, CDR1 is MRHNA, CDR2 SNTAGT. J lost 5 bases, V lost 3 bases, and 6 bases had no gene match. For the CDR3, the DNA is TGTGCCAGCAGTGAAGTAGCGGGGGGCCTGGAGACCCAGTACTTC. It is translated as CASSEVAGGLETQYF.

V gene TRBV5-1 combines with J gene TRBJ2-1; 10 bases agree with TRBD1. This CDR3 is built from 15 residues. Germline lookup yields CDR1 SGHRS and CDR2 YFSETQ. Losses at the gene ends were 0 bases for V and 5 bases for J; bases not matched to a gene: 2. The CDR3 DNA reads TGCGCCAGCAGCTTGGCCGGACAGGGGGACAATGAGCAGTTCTTC. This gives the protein CASSLAGQGDNEQFF.

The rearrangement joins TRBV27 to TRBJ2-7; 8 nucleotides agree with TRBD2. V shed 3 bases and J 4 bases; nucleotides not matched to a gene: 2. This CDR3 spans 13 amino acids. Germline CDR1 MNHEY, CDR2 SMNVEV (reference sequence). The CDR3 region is CASSFSGVYEQYF. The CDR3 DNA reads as TGTGCCAGCAGTTTTAGCGGGGTTTACGAGCAGTACTTC.

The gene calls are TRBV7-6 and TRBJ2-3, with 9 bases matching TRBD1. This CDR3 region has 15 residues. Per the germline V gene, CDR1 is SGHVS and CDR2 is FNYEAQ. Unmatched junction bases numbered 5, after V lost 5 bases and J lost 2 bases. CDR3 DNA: TGTGCCAGCAGCCCGGACAGGGGATACACAGATACGCAGTATTTT. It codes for CASSPDRGYTDTQYF.

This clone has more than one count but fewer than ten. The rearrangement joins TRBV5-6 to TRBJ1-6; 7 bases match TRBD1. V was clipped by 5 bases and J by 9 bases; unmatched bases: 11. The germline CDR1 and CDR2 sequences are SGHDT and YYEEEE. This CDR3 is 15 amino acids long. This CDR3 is CASRWWGGGISPLHF. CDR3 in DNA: TGTGCCAGCAGGTGGTGGGGAGGGGGCATTTCACCCCTCCACTTT.

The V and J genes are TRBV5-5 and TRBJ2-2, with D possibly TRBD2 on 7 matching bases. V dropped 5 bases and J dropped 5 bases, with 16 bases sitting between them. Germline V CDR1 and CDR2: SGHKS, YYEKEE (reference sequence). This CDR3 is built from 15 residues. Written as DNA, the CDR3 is TGTGCCAGCAGGCCCGGGGGGCACGGTACCGGGGAGCTGTTTTTT. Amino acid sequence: CASRPGGHGTGELFF.

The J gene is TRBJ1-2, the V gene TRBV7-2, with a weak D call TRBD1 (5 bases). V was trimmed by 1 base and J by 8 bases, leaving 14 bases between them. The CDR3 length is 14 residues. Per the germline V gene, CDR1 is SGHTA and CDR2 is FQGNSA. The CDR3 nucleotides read TGTGCCAGCAGCTTAGATACAGGCCGGATGGGCTACACCTTC. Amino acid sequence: CASSLDTGRMGYTF.

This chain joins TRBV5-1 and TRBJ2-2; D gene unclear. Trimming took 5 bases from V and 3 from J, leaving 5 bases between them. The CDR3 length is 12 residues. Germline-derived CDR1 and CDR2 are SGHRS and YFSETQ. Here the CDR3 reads CASREDTGELFF. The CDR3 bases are TGCGCCAGCAGGGAAGACACCGGGGAGCTGTTTTTT.

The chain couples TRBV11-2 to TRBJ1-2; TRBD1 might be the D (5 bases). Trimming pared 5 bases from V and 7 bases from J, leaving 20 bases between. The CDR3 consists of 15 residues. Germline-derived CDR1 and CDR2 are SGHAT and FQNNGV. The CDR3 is CASSLGVGLRFGYTF. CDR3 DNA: TGTGCCAGCAGCCTGGGGGTGGGATTACGGTTTGGCTACACCTTC. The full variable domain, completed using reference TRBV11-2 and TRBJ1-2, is EAGVAQSPRYKIIEKRQSVAFWCNPISGHATLYWYQQILGQGPKLLIQFQNNGVVDDSQLPKDRFSAERLKGVDSTLKIQPAKLEDSAVYLCASSLGVGLRFGYTFGSGTRLTVV.

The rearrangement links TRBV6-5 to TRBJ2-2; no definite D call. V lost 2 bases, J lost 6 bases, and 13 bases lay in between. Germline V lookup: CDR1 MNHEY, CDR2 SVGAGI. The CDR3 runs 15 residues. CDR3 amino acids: CASSYGGTEAGELFF. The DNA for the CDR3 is TGTGCCAGCAGTTACGGCGGTACCGAGGCCGGGGAGCTGTTTTTT.

This chain's CDR3 is CASSESLGSEAFF. The CDR3 DNA is TGTGCCAGCAGTGAAAGCCTAGGGTCTGAAGCTTTCTTT. The chain carries TRBV6-1 and TRBJ1-1, with no clear D. CDR1 and CDR2 (germline): MNHNS, SASEGT. The V end lost 2 bases, the J end lost 6 bases, and 10 bases lay between the germline ends. This CDR3 has 13 residues.

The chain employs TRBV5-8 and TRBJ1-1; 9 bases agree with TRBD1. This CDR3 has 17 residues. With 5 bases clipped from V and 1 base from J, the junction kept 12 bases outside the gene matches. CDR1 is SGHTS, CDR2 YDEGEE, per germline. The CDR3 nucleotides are TGTGCCAGCAGGTTGAACAGGGGGCTTTCGGGGAACACTGAAGCTTTCTTT. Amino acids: CASRLNRGLSGNTEAFF. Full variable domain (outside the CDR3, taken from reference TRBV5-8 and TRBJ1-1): EAGVTQSPTHLIKTRGQQATLRCSPISGHTSVYWYQQALGLGLQFLLWYDEGEERNRGNFPPRFSGRQFPNYSSELNVNALELEDSALYLCASRLNRGLSGNTEAFFGQGTRLTVV.

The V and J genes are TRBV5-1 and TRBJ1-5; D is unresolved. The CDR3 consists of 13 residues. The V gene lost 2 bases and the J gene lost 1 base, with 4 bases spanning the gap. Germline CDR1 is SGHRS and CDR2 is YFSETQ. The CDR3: CASSLQSNQPQHF. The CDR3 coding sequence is TGCGCCAGCAGCTTACAGAGCAATCAGCCCCAGCATTTT.

The CDR3 loop reads CASSFFNQPQHF. CDR3 DNA sequence: TGTGCCAGCAGCTTTTTTAATCAGCCCCAGCATTTT. The gene calls are TRBV5-8 and TRBJ1-5; D gene unclear. V lost 2 bases and J lost 4, with 4 bases in between. This CDR3 spans 12 amino acids. Germline CDR1 is SGHTS and CDR2 is YDEGEE.

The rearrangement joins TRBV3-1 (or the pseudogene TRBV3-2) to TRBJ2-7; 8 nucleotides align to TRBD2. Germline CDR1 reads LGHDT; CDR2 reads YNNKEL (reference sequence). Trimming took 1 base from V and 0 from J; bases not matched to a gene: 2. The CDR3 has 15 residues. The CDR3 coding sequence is TGTGCCAGCAGCCAAGCGGGGGGGGTCTCCTACGAGCAGTACTTC. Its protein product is CASSQAGGVSYEQYF.